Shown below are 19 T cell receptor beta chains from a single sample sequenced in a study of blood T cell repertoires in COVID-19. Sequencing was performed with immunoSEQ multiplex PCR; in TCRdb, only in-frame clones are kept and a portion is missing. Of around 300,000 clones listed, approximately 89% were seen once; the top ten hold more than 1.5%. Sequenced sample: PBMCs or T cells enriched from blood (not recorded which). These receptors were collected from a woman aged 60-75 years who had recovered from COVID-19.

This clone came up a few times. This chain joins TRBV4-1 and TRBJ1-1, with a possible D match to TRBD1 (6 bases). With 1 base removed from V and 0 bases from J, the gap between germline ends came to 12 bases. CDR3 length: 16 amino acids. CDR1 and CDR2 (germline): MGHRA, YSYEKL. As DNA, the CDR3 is TGCGCCAGCAGCCAAGCTCCGGGACAACTGAACACTGAAGCTTTCTTT. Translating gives CASSQAPGQLNTEAFF.

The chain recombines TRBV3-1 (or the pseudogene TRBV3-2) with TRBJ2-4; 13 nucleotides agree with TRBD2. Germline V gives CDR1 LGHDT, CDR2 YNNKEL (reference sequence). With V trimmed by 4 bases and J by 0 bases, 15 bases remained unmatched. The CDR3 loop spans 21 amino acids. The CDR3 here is CASSPKWRPGLAGLAKNIQYF. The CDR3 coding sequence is TGTGCCAGCAGCCCAAAATGGAGGCCGGGACTAGCGGGACTAGCCAAAAACATTCAGTACTTC.

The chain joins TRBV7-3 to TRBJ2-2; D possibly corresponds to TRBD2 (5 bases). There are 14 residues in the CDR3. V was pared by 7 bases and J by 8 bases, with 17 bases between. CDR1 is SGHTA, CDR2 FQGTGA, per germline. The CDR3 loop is CASTNPTAGGELFF. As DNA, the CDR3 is TGTGCCAGCACCAACCCGACCGCGGGTGGGGAGCTGTTTTTT.

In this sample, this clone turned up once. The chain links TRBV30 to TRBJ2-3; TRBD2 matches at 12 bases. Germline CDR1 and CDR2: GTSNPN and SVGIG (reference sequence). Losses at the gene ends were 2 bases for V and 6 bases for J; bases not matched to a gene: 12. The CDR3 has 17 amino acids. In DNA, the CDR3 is TGTGCCTGGAGTTCCTGGACTAGCGGGACTAGCGTGGATACGCAGTATTTT. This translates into CAWSSWTSGTSVDTQYF.

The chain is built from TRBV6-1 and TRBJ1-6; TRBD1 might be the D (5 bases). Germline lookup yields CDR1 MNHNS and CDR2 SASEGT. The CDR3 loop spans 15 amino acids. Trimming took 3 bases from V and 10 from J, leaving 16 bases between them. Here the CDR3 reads CASSERGAAGSPLHF. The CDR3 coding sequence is TGTGCCAGCAGTGAGAGGGGAGCGGCGGGGTCACCCCTCCACTTT.

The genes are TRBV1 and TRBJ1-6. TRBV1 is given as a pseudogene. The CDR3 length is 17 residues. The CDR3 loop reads CTSSQVIRPGYNSPLHF. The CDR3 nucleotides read TGCACCAGCAGCCAAGTCATCCGGCCGGGATATAATTCACCCCTCCACTTT.

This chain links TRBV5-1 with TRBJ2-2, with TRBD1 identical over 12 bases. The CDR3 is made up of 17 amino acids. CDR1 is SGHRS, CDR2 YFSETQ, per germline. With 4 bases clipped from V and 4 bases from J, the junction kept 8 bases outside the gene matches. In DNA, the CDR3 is TGCGCCAGCAGCCGTCCGGGACAGGGGGCCCTCACCGGGGAGCTGTTTTTT. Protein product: CASSRPGQGALTGELFF.

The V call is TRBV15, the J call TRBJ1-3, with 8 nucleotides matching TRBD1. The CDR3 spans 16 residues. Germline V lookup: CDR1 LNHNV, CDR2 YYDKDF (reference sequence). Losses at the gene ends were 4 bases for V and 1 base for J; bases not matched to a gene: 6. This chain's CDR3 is CATSMDRAISGNTIYF. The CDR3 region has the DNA TGTGCCACCAGCATGGACAGGGCAATATCTGGAAACACCATATATTTT.

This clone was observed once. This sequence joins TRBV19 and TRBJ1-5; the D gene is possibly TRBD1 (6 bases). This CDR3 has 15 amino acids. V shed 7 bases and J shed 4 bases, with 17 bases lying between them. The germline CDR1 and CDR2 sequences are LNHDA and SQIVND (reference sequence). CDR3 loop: CASTSWGPENQPQHF. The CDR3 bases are TGTGCCAGTACCTCCTGGGGGCCCGAGAATCAGCCCCAGCATTTT.

CDR3 coding DNA: TGCGCCAGCAGCTTGGTGCCGGGGGCAGATACGCAGTATTTT. Translating it yields CASSLVPGADTQYF. This chain links TRBV5-1 with TRBJ2-3; D is perhaps TRBD2 (6 bases). This CDR3 contains 14 residues. CDR1 SGHRS and CDR2 YFSETQ come from the germline V gene. With 0 bases removed from V and 4 bases from J, the gap between germline ends came to 9 bases.

DNA for the CDR3: TGTGCCAGCAGCTTCGCGAGCGGGAGTGGGGCCAACGTCCTGACTTTC. Residues: CASSFASGSGANVLTF. This chain links TRBV11-1 with TRBJ2-6; 8 bases agree with TRBD2. Germline V gene lookup returns CDR1 SGHAT and CDR2 FQDESV (reference sequence). V was pared by 3 bases and J by 3 bases, with 4 bases of the junction left unmatched. The CDR3 loop spans 16 amino acids.

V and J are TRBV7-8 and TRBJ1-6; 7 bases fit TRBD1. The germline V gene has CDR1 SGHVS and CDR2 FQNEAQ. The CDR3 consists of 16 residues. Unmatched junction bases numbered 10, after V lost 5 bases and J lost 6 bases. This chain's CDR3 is CASSRANRGFNSPLHF. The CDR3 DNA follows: TGTGCCAGCAGCCGTGCTAACAGGGGCTTTAATTCACCCCTCCACTTT. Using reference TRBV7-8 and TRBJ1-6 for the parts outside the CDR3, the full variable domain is GAGVSQSPRYKVAKRGQDVALRCDPISGHVSLFWYQQALGQGPEFLTYFQNEAQLDKSGLPSDRFFAERPEGSVSTLKIQRTQQEDSAVYLCASSRANRGFNSPLHFGNGTRLTVT.

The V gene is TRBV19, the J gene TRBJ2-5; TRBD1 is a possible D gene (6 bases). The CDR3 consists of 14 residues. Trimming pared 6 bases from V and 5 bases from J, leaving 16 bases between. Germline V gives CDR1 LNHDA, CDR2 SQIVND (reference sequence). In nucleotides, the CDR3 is TGTGCCAGTAGCAGCCTACAGGGACCTGAGACCCAGTACTTC. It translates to CASSSLQGPETQYF.

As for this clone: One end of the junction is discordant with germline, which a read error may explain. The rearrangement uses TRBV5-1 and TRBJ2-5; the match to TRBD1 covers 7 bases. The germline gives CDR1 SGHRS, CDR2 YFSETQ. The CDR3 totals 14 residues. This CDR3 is CASTLGQPQETQYF. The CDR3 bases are TGCGCCAGCACCTTGGGACAGCCACAAGAGACCCAGTACTTC.

As DNA, the CDR3 is TGTGCCAGCAGCACGGGTACCTATGGCTACACCTTC. Translation: CASSTGTYGYTF. V usage is TRBV28 and J usage is TRBJ1-2; D not resolved. Deletions cut 6 bases from V and 4 bases from J, with 9 bases between. Per germline, CDR1 MDHEN and CDR2 SYDVKM. The CDR3 covers 12 residues.

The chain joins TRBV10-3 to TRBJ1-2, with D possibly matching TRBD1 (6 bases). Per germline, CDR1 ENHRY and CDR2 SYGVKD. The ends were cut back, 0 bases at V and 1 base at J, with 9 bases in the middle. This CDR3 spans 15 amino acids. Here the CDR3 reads CAISESRGINYGYTF. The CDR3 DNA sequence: TGTGCCATCAGTGAGTCGAGGGGGATTAACTATGGCTACACCTTC.

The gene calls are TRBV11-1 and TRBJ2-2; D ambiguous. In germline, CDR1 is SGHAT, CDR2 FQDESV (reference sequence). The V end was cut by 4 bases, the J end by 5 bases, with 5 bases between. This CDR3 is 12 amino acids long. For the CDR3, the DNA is TGTGCCAGCAGCTCCCGGACCGGGGAGCTGTTTTTT. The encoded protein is CASSSRTGELFF. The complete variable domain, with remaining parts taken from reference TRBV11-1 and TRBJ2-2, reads EAEVAQSPRYKITEKSQAVAFWCDPISGHATLYWYRQILGQGPELLVQFQDESVVDDSQLPKDRFSAERLKGVDSTLKIQPAELGDSAMYLCASSSRTGELFFGEGSRLTVL.

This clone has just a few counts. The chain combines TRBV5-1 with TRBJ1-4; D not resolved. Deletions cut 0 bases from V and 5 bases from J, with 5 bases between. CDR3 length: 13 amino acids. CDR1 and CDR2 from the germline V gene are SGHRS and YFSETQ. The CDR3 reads CASSLEANEKLFF. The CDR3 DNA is TGCGCCAGCAGCTTGGAAGCAAATGAAAAACTGTTTTTT.

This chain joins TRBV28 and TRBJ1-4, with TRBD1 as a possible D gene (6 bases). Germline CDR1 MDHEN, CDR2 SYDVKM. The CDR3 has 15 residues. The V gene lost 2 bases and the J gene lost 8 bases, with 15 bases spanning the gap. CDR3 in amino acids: CASSLKGGGLEKLFF. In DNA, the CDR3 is TGTGCCAGCAGTTTAAAGGGCGGGGGGCTGGAAAAACTGTTTTTT.